One and the same sample provided the 28 T cell receptor beta chains below, sequenced in a study of somatic mutations in cytotoxic T cells in rheumatoid arthritis. The protocol was immunoSEQ multiplex PCR, while the TCRdb copy is restricted to in-frame clones and leaves out a portion. The repertoire consists of approximately 23,000 clones, with just under 80% occurring once and the leading ten covering approximately 10%. The sequencing input was CD8+ T cells sorted from blood. The origin of the receptors is an adult with rheumatoid arthritis.

This chain joins TRBV6-1 and TRBJ1-2; D gene uncertain. The CDR3 is 13 residues long. Germline values: CDR1 MNHNS, CDR2 SASEGT. V lost 3 bases and J 8 bases, leaving 13 bases between the germline ends. CDR3 coding DNA: TGTGCCAGCAGTGATTGGGCCCCAAAGGGCTACACCTTC. Translating it yields CASSDWAPKGYTF.

The V and J genes are TRBV10-2 and TRBJ2-5, with 11 bases matching TRBD1. The CDR3 extends over 17 amino acids. Germline loops: CDR1 WSHSY, CDR2 SAAADI. Trimming removed 6 bases from V and 2 bases from J; junction bases left unmatched: 11. Here the CDR3 reads CASSESFRDRGQETQYF. The CDR3 nucleotides are TGCGCCAGCAGCGAAAGTTTCCGGGACAGGGGGCAAGAGACCCAGTACTTC.

The rearrangement uses TRBV10-3 and TRBJ2-3; 7 nucleotides match TRBD1. V shed 6 bases, J shed 3 bases, and the junction held 12 bases outside the gene matches. CDR3 length: 16 residues. Germline V CDR1 and CDR2: ENHRY, SYGVKD. This chain's CDR3 is CAIRKGTAHSTDTQYF. CDR3 sequence (DNA): TGTGCCATCAGAAAGGGGACAGCCCATTCTACAGATACGCAGTATTTT.

J is TRBJ1-2 and V is TRBV15; 9 nucleotides line up with TRBD1. Germline V gene data show CDR1 as LNHNV and CDR2 as YYDKDF (reference sequence). This CDR3 spans 18 amino acids. J was trimmed by 1 base and V by 4 bases; bases with no gene match: 13. The DNA for the CDR3 is TGTGCCACCAGCACGCCTTTAGGGACAGGGCGAGGTAACTATGGCTACACCTTC. Protein product: CATSTPLGTGRGNYGYTF.

The J gene is TRBJ2-4, the V gene TRBV2; D unresolved. This CDR3 spans 16 amino acids. CDR1 and CDR2 (germline): SNHLY, FYNNEI. V was shortened by 3 bases and J by 0 bases, with 12 bases between the two germline ends. CDR3 sequence (DNA): TGTGCCAGCAGTGAGGGCCACACCCTAGCCAAAAACATTCAGTACTTC. It codes for CASSEGHTLAKNIQYF. Full variable domain (missing parts from reference TRBV2 and TRBJ2-4): EPEVTQTPSHQVTQMGQEVILRCVPISNHLYFYWYRQILGQKVEFLVSFYNNEISEKSEIFDDQFSVERPDGSNFTLKIRSTKLEDSAMYFCASSEGHTLAKNIQYFGAGTRLSVL.

The chain couples TRBV4-1 to TRBJ1-1; TRBD1 aligns across 8 bases. From germline, CDR1 is MGHRA and CDR2 YSYEKL. The V segment lost 5 bases and the J segment 5 bases; nucleotides outside the gene matches: 10. The CDR3 is made up of 15 amino acids. The CDR3 region is CASSYSGQAVTEAFF. Written as DNA, the CDR3 is TGCGCCAGCAGCTATTCGGGACAGGCCGTAACTGAAGCTTTCTTT.

J is TRBJ1-5 and V is TRBV4-3; possible D gene TRBD1, 6 bases. The ends were cut back, 1 base at V and 0 bases at J, with 10 bases in the middle. This CDR3 has 16 residues. Germline V gives CDR1 LGHNA, CDR2 YSLEER. In nucleotides, the CDR3 is TGCGCCAGCAGCCAAGGCGTCAGGGGTAGCAATCAGCCCCAGCATTTT. Protein sequence: CASSQGVRGSNQPQHF.

J is TRBJ1-6 and V is TRBV4-3; TRBD1 matches at 7 bases. Germline trimming cut 0 bases from V and 6 bases from J; bases unmatched to any gene: 11. The CDR3 is made up of 18 amino acids. Germline V gene lookup returns CDR1 LGHNA and CDR2 YSLEER. This CDR3 is CASSQDAVFGTANSPLHF. For the CDR3, the DNA is TGCGCCAGCAGCCAAGATGCGGTCTTCGGGACAGCTAATTCACCCCTCCACTTT.

The V and J genes are TRBV6-5 and TRBJ2-5; the D is unclear. Germline V gene data show CDR1 as MNHEY and CDR2 as SVGAGI. V shed 5 bases and J shed 4 bases, with 14 bases lying between them. The CDR3 sequence is 14 residues long. CDR3 coding DNA: TGTGCCAGCAGTGGATTCCAGAGTTTAGAGACCCAGTACTTC. It is translated as CASSGFQSLETQYF.

The chain is built from TRBV5-4 and TRBJ2-1; 9 positions match TRBD2. CDR1 and CDR2 (germline): SGHNT, YYREEE (reference sequence). CDR3 length equals 15 residues. V was pared by 0 bases and J by 10 bases, with 8 bases of the junction left unmatched. DNA of the CDR3: TGTGCCAGCAGCTTGGCCGCGGGGGGGCTTCAAGAGCAGTTCTTC. Translated, it gives CASSLAAGGLQEQFF.

J is TRBJ2-1 and V is TRBV19, with 8 positions matching TRBD2. Germline CDR1 LNHDA, CDR2 SQIVND (reference sequence). The length of the CDR3 is 16 residues. Losses at the gene ends were 5 bases for V and 4 bases for J; bases not matched to a gene: 10. The CDR3 DNA reads TGTGCCAGTAGTTCCCCCGAGCGGGGGAGTTACAATGAGCAGTTCTTC. Encoded protein: CASSSPERGSYNEQFF. Full variable domain (rest looked up from reference TRBV19 and TRBJ2-1): DGGITQSPKYLFRKEGQNVTLSCEQNLNHDAMYWYRQDPGQGLRLIYYSQIVNDFQKGDIAEGYSVSREKKESFPLTVTSAQKNPTAFYLCASSSPERGSYNEQFFGPGTRLTVL.

This rearrangement joins TRBV7-9 to TRBJ1-1; no clear D gene. The germline V and J ends were trimmed by 5 bases and 11 bases, with 12 bases remaining between them. This CDR3 is built from 11 residues. Germline V gene data show CDR1 as SEHNR and CDR2 as FQNEAQ (reference sequence). As DNA, the CDR3 is TGTGCCAGCAGCCGCGCCCCCGGGGCTTTCTTT. Amino acids: CASSRAPGAFF.

The gene calls are TRBV7-9 and TRBJ1-1; D is possibly TRBD1 (6 bases). V was cut by 3 bases and J by 5 bases, with 10 bases left in between. Germline CDR1 SEHNR, CDR2 FQNEAQ (reference sequence). The CDR3 consists of 13 residues. CDR3 DNA sequence: TGTGCCAGCAGCTTCGGGGGCCGGACTGAAGCTTTCTTT. This encodes CASSFGGRTEAFF.

V is TRBV7-9 and J is TRBJ2-3; the match to TRBD2 covers 7 bases. CDR3 size: 15 residues. Germline CDR1 is SEHNR and CDR2 is FQNEAQ (reference sequence). Losses at the gene ends were 3 bases for V and 0 bases for J; bases not matched to a gene: 3. The CDR3 here is CASSFTSASTDTQYF. The CDR3 DNA reads as TGTGCCAGCAGCTTCACTAGCGCAAGCACAGATACGCAGTATTTT. Full variable domain (outside the CDR3, taken from reference TRBV7-9 and TRBJ2-3): DTGVSQNPRHKITKRGQNVTFRCDPISEHNRLYWYRQTLGQGPEFLTYFQNEAQLEKSRLLSDRFSAERPKGSFSTLEIQRTEQGDSAMYLCASSFTSASTDTQYFGPGTRLTVL.

V gene TRBV27 combines with J gene TRBJ2-7; 9 bases are a match to TRBD2. Germline values: CDR1 MNHEY, CDR2 SMNVEV (reference sequence). V lost 3 bases to trimming and J lost 6 bases; unmatched junction nucleotides: 12. The length of the CDR3 is 16 residues. CDR3 nucleotide sequence: TGTGCCAGCAGTTTTCTGGGCGGGGGGGCCCTGCTCGAGCAGTACTTC. Translated: CASSFLGGGALLEQYF.

The chain carries TRBV29-1 and TRBJ2-7, with D unclear. Trimming took 4 bases from V and 0 from J, leaving 10 bases between them. Germline loops: CDR1 SQVTM, CDR2 ANQGSEA. This CDR3 contains 13 residues. The CDR3 bases are TGCAGCGTTGTAGCCCTGAGCTCCTACGAGCAGTACTTC. Encoded protein: CSVVALSSYEQYF.

V and J are TRBV19 and TRBJ1-5, with D uncertain. Looked up from germline, CDR1 is LNHDA and CDR2 is SQIVND (reference sequence). V was cut by 0 bases and J by 11 bases, with 11 bases left in between. The CDR3 is 13 residues long. The CDR3 region has the DNA TGTGCCAGTAGTATAGATCCACGAGGCGCCCAGCATTTT. Its protein is CASSIDPRGAQHF. The whole variable domain, filled in from reference TRBV19 and TRBJ1-5, reads DGGITQSPKYLFRKEGQNVTLSCEQNLNHDAMYWYRQDPGQGLRLIYYSQIVNDFQKGDIAEGYSVSREKKESFPLTVTSAQKNPTAFYLCASSIDPRGAQHFGDGTRLSIL.

The chain is built from TRBV6-1 and TRBJ2-7; D gene ambiguous. This CDR3 comprises 12 residues. The V gene lost 7 bases and the J gene lost 3 bases, with 10 bases spanning the gap. Germline V gene sequence: CDR1 MNHNS, CDR2 SASEGT. CDR3 residues: CASTTDRYEQYF. The CDR3 DNA reads as TGTGCCAGCACAACGGACCGCTACGAGCAGTACTTC.

This clone was detected only a few times. The chain is built from TRBV11-2 and TRBJ2-1, with TRBD2 as a possible D gene (7 bases). Germline CDR1 SGHAT, CDR2 FQNNGV. Trimming cost V 1 base and J 3 bases, with 10 bases left between them. This CDR3 spans 15 amino acids. CDR3 sequence reads: CASSLARGLYNEQFF. The CDR3 DNA is TGTGCCAGCAGCTTAGCGCGGGGGCTCTACAATGAGCAGTTCTTC.

The chain employs TRBV4-2 and TRBJ2-7; unclear D gene. V was pared by 0 bases and J by 1 base, with 13 bases between. There are 16 residues in the CDR3. Germline V gives CDR1 LGHNA, CDR2 YNFKEQ. CDR3 loop: CASSQEMRSPSYEQYF. CDR3 in DNA: TGTGCCAGCAGCCAAGAGATGCGGTCACCTTCCTACGAGCAGTACTTC.

This clone occurred a few times. This rearrangement joins TRBV6-4 to TRBJ2-2, with a possible D match to TRBD1 (6 bases). V was trimmed by 4 bases and J by 3 bases, leaving 6 bases between them. CDR1 and CDR2 from the germline V gene are MRHNA and SNTAGT. The CDR3 covers 13 residues. The CDR3 loop is CASSGTDTGELFF. In nucleotides, the CDR3 is TGTGCCAGCAGTGGGACAGACACCGGGGAGCTGTTTTTT.

This sequence joins TRBV5-4 and TRBJ2-7, with D possibly TRBD2 on 6 matching bases. Per the germline V gene, CDR1 is SGHNT and CDR2 is YYREEE (reference sequence). The CDR3 extends over 15 amino acids. V lost 4 bases and J 2 bases, leaving 16 bases between the germline ends. CDR3 loop: CASSPNTGETYEQYF. For the CDR3, the DNA is TGTGCCAGCAGCCCAAACACGGGAGAAACCTACGAGCAGTACTTC.

The chain couples TRBV10-3 to TRBJ2-1; D remains ambiguous. V was shortened by 4 bases and J by 9 bases, with 13 bases between the two germline ends. This CDR3 has 13 amino acids. The V gene's germline CDR1 is ENHRY and CDR2 SYGVKD. CDR3 residues: CAISASDTSEQFF. The CDR3 DNA follows: TGTGCCATCAGTGCATCCGATACGAGTGAGCAGTTCTTC.

A single count supports this clone. This chain uses TRBV10-1 with TRBJ2-1; 9 bases match TRBD2. This CDR3 contains 17 residues. The V gene's germline CDR1 is WNHNN and CDR2 SYGVQD (reference sequence). The ends lost 10 bases at V and 4 bases at J; junction bases unmatched: 17. CDR3 in amino acids: CATPKRVPSGIYNEQFF. In DNA, the CDR3 is TGCGCCACCCCAAAGCGGGTTCCTAGCGGGATTTACAATGAGCAGTTCTTC.

This clone has only a few counts. This chain connects TRBV19 to TRBJ2-7; D ambiguous. Germline lookup yields CDR1 LNHDA and CDR2 SQIVND (reference sequence). The V end lost 1 base, the J end lost 7 bases, and 11 bases lay between the germline ends. CDR3 length equals 13 residues. The DNA for the CDR3 is TGTGCCAGTAGTATAGGCGGAAGGCTGGAGCAGTACTTC. Translating gives CASSIGGRLEQYF.

In this sample, this clone turned up a few times. The chain combines TRBV7-2 with TRBJ1-1; the D gene is possibly TRBD1 (5 bases). CDR1 and CDR2 from the germline V gene are SGHTA and FQGNSA. Deletions cut 6 bases from V and 5 bases from J, with 19 bases between. The CDR3 covers 15 residues. In nucleotides, the CDR3 is TGTGCCAGCAGTTTTATGATAGGACGGGGGACTGAAGCTTTCTTT. The encoded protein is CASSFMIGRGTEAFF.

The genes are TRBV11-3 and TRBJ2-6, with 8 bases lining up with TRBD1. Germline CDR1 is SGHNT and CDR2 is YENEEA. With V trimmed by 6 bases and J by 1 base, 8 bases remained unmatched. The CDR3 extends over 17 amino acids. The CDR3 sequence is CASSRRQGRSGANVLTF. The CDR3 DNA follows: TGTGCCAGCAGTCGGAGACAGGGGCGGTCTGGGGCCAACGTCCTGACTTTC.

V is TRBV6-5 and J is TRBJ2-7; D possibly corresponds to TRBD1 (6 bases). The V gene lost 1 base and the J gene lost 3 bases, with 10 bases spanning the gap. The CDR3 contains 14 residues. In germline, CDR1 is MNHEY, CDR2 SVGAGI. The CDR3: CASSYLGRGYEQYF. The CDR3 DNA follows: TGTGCCAGCAGTTACTTAGGCAGGGGCTACGAGCAGTACTTC.